A selection of T cell receptor beta chains follows, all from one sample in a study of siplizumab effects on memory and regulatory T cells. Assay used: immunoSEQ multiplex PCR; TCRdb lists only in-frame clones, some missing. The repertoire includes 70,000 to 100,000 clones, more than 85% of them detected once, and about 6.7% sits in the top ten. The sequencing sample was made of CD8+ T cells sorted from blood. The receptors come from a human donor in good health. Both conserved end residues are part of each CDR3. A D gene is named only where the DNA matches it firmly. Size values are once, few and many counts, or a class for expanded clones, and some rows have none.

clone size,J gene,CDR3 length,D gene,V gene,CDR3 DNA,CDR3 protein
NA,TRBJ1-2,13,NA,TRBV5-1,TGCGCCAGCAGCGATGAGGACGGAAATGGCTACACCTTC,CASSDEDGNGYTF
NA,TRBJ2-2,16,NA,TRBV4-1,TGCGCCAGCAGCCAGGGTAGCAGGGGCTTCACCGGGGAGCTGTTTTTT,CASSQGSRGFTGELFF
NA,TRBJ2-7,15,TRBD2,TRBV11-2,TGTGCCAGCAGCTTAGAGAGTCTAGCGGCCTACGAGCAGTACTTC,CASSLESLAAYEQYF
NA,TRBJ1-1,14,TRBD1,TRBV6-5,TGTGCCAGCAGTTACCGCCCAGGGGGCACTGAAGCTTTCTTT,CASSYRPGGTEAFF
NA,TRBJ2-5,12,NA,TRBV30,TGTGCCTGGACGGAGGGTGGGGAGACCCAGTACTTC,CAWTEGGETQYF
once,TRBJ1-3,13,TRBD1,TRBV29-1,TGCAGCGTGGCTCTGACAGGGTTAGACACCATATATTTT,CSVALTGLDTIYF
NA,TRBJ1-2,13,TRBD1,TRBV29-1,TGCAGCGTCGACGGCGACAGGGAAGGTGGCTACACCTTC,CSVDGDREGGYTF
once,TRBJ2-5,15,TRBD2,TRBV11-2,TGTGCCAGCAGCGTAAGCGGGGGGTACCAAGAGACCCAGTACTTC,CASSVSGGYQETQYF
once,TRBJ2-7,11,NA,TRBV20-1,TGCAGTGCTAGACAGGCCTACGAGCAGTACTTC,CSARQAYEQYF
NA,TRBJ2-1,15,TRBD2,TRBV27,TGTGCCAGCAGTCGTTTAGCGGGGGAAGGCAATGAGCAGTTCTTC,CASSRLAGEGNEQFF
NA,TRBJ2-1,16,TRBD2,TRBV15,TGTGCCACCAGCAGAGAGGGGACTAGCGGATACAATGAGCAGTTCTTC,CATSREGTSGYNEQFF
NA,TRBJ2-7,14,NA,TRBV15,TGTGCCACCAGCAGAGCGGAGAGCCCGGGGGAGCAGTACTTC,CATSRAESPGEQYF
few,TRBJ1-1,15,NA,TRBV4-1,TGCGCCAGCAGCCCGTTAGTGGGGGTTAACACTGAAGCTTTCTTT,CASSPLVGVNTEAFF
once,TRBJ2-3,17,TRBD2,TRBV11-3,TGTGCCAGCAGCTTAGGCGTGACTAGCGGGAAGACAGATACGCAGTATTTT,CASSLGVTSGKTDTQYF
NA,TRBJ1-1,12,NA,TRBV25-1,TGTGCCAGCAGTGAATGGGGGACTGAAGCTTTCTTT,CASSEWGTEAFF
NA,TRBJ2-1,16,TRBD2,TRBV6-4,TGTGCCAGCAGTGTACGAAGCGGGGGACCTTACAATGAGCAGTTCTTC,CASSVRSGGPYNEQFF
once,TRBJ2-1,13,NA,TRBV7-2,TGTGCCAGCAGCTTAGCGCAGGAAAATGAGCAGTTCTTC,CASSLAQENEQFF
NA,TRBJ2-3,20,TRBD1,TRBV7-8,TGTGCCAGCAGCTTAGTCTATAGGGACAGGCCTTGGACTAGCACAGATACGCAGTATTTT,CASSLVYRDRPWTSTDTQYF
NA,TRBJ2-5,15,NA,TRBV11-2,TGTGCCAGCAGCTTTGTCAGGGCTGGGGGGGAGACCCAGTACTTC,CASSFVRAGGETQYF
once,TRBJ2-3,15,TRBD2,TRBV9,TGTGCCAGCAGCGCTAGCGGGGCGGGGGCGGATACGCAGTATTTT,CASSASGAGADTQYF
NA,TRBJ1-1,16,NA,TRBV27,TGTGCCAGCAGTTTACGGTCAGCTCAGGTTCACACTGAAGCTTTCTTT,CASSLRSAQVHTEAFF
NA,TRBJ1-1,15,NA,TRBV25-1,TGTGCCAGCAGTGACCCGGGAGAGATGAACACTGAAGCTTTCTTT,CASSDPGEMNTEAFF
once,TRBJ2-7,17,TRBD1,TRBV9,TGTGCCAGCAGCCCCCAGAGAGGACAGGGAAATCCCTACGAGCAGTACTTC,CASSPQRGQGNPYEQYF
NA,TRBJ1-2,14,TRBD1,TRBV15,TGTGCCACCAGCAGAGAGCTTTGGGACAGCGGCTACACCTTC,CATSRELWDSGYTF
NA,TRBJ2-1,13,NA,TRBV4-3,TGCGCCAGCAGCCTTGGTCTCTACAATGAGCAGTTCTTC,CASSLGLYNEQFF
NA,TRBJ2-5,15,TRBD2,TRBV7-9,TGTGCCAGCAGCTCCCGGACTCAACTAGCGGAGACCCAGTACTTC,CASSSRTQLAETQYF